The rows below give T cell receptor beta chains drawn from one sample of a study of T cell responses to AZD1222 COVID-19 vaccine. TCRdb's table, derived via immunoSEQ multiplex PCR, lists solely in-frame clones and lacks some. The repertoire consists of 240,000 or so clones, with 90% to 95% occurring once and the leading ten covering roughly 0.6%. The material was peripheral blood, obtained on day 0 of AZD1222 vaccination. The receptor set was obtained from an adult in good health. Each CDR3 is given without its conserved first and last residue. Each record gives: V gene, J gene, D gene, CDR3 protein. The D gene is left open where the match is weak.

TRBV28,TRBJ2-7,NA,ASSLTGETYEQY
TRBV10-2,TRBJ2-7,NA,ASSESGRLGEQY
TRBV28,TRBJ2-1,NA,ASSLIDRLVNEQF
TRBV11-2,TRBJ1-6,NA,ASSLGPIGTLH
TRBV6-1,TRBJ1-5,NA,ASSEPRGRGRGNQPQH
TRBV7-8,TRBJ1-1,NA,ASSLVARQLGAF
TRBV6-4,TRBJ1-1,NA,KKMNTEAF
TRBV5-4,TRBJ1-6,NA,ASSLWGGNSPLH
TRBV21-1,TRBJ2-7,NA,ASSKASRQGSFSYEQY
TRBV3-1/TRBV3-2,TRBJ1-5,NA,ASSQGPRQPQH
TRBV18,TRBJ2-3,TRBD2,ASSPPLAGEGTDTQY
TRBV6-2/TRBV6-3,TRBJ2-1,NA,ASSRGPAPYNEQF
TRBV28,TRBJ1-3,TRBD1,ASSWGGTGVRGNTIY
TRBV7-2,TRBJ2-7,TRBD1,ASSLEQGAYEQY
TRBV5-1,TRBJ1-2,TRBD1,ASSVGTGPNYGYT
TRBV3-1/TRBV3-2,TRBJ1-1,TRBD1,ASSQEQGATEAF
TRBV19,TRBJ1-2,NA,ASSPRALLGYGYT
TRBV15,TRBJ1-2,NA,ATSSRGSPGSGGYGYT
TRBV25-1,TRBJ2-1,TRBD2,ASSESGVVNEQF
TRBV11-1,TRBJ1-3,TRBD1,ASSRGTGGGNTIY
TRBV10-2,TRBJ1-4,TRBD1,ASSLARGNEKLF
TRBV7-8,TRBJ2-2,NA,AATKRGNTGELF
TRBV20-1,TRBJ1-5,NA,SAGMTQPQH